The sequence of this T cell receptor beta chain was determined in a study of CXCR3-negative and CXCR3-positive naive CD8 T cells. As to this clonotype: Its antigen remains unidentified.

There are 14 residues in the CDR3. CDR1 is MRHNA, CDR2 SNTAGT, per germline. Study-level findings and limits: Memory CD8+ cells showed much lower diversity, while both naive subsets were comparably high.

The authors prepared UMI-labeled TRB cDNA libraries by 5' RACE. TCRdb reprocessed the 5' RACE reads; each CDR3 protein has one entry and no DNA is given. The sample has over 45,000 distinct CDR3 sequences, and its top ten clones hold approximately 16%. The sequenced sample was memory CD8+ T cells from blood. The gene calls are TRBV6-4 and TRBJ2-1; TCRdb indicates TRBD2, and absent DNA this call remains unverified. This receptor was obtained from a human donor in good health. Some clones in this sample may be carry-over from other donors' samples. The chain's CDR3 is CASSDSGGANEQFF.